This entry lists 22 T cell receptor beta chains sequenced from one sample in a study of regulatory T cells in long-lasting Graves disease. Time point indicated: persistent/refractory GD, antithyroid drugs over 5 years with positive TRAb. PBMC-derived RNA was used for the TCR library. CDR3-region Arm-PCR and iRepertoire HTBI primers produced the TCR beta libraries. One entry per CDR3 protein, called by TCRdb with MiXCR from the multiplex PCR reads. The sample consists of 250,000 to 300,000 distinct CDR3 sequences, roughly a fifth of them appearing once. The sample in question was peripheral blood mononuclear cells (PBMCs), obtained when the disease was refractory, from a patient treated with antithyroid drugs. These receptors were collected from a female donor with Graves disease.

This clonotype was seen ten or more times. The rearrangement joins TRBV20-1 to TRBJ2-7; 8 bases map to TRBD2. The CDR3 runs 13 residues. The V gene's germline CDR1 is DFQATT and CDR2 SNEGSKA (reference sequence). The J segment lost 2 bases and the V segment lost 7 bases, leaving 7 bases of the junction unmatched. CDR3 bases: TGCAGTGTCTTACTAGCGGCCACCTACGAGCAGTACTTC. Translating it yields CSVLLAATYEQYF.

The chain combines TRBV6-5 with TRBJ2-5; D gene ambiguous. The CDR3 runs to 15 residues. V lost 2 bases and J 1 base, leaving 11 bases between the germline ends. The germline gives CDR1 MNHEY, CDR2 SVGAGI. CDR3 in DNA: TGTGCCAGCAGTTACCTCCGGGTGACCCAAGAGACCCAGTACTTC. Encoded protein: CASSYLRVTQETQYF.

The J gene is TRBJ2-5, the V gene TRBV5-1; possible D gene TRBD1, 5 bases. This CDR3 spans 14 amino acids. V was shortened by 0 bases and J by 1 base, with 7 bases between the two germline ends. Germline values: CDR1 SGHRS, CDR2 YFSETQ. The CDR3 DNA reads TGCGCCAGCAGCTTGGCGACAGCCCAAGAGACCCAGTACTTC. This sequence encodes CASSLATAQETQYF.

In this sample, this clonotype turned up a few times. Germline and junction disagree at one end, which may indicate a read error. The chain links TRBV4-3 to TRBJ2-5; D tentatively fits TRBD1 or TRBD2 (5 bases each). Germline CDR1 LGHNA, CDR2 YSLEER. The CDR3 spans 14 residues. The CDR3, as DNA: TGCGCCAGCAGCCAATCCAGGGACCACGAGACCCAGTACTTC. This translates into CASSQSRDHETQYF.

This clonotype was counted at least ten times. The rearrangement links TRBV11-2 to TRBJ1-1; D call uncertain. Between the trimmed V and J ends, which lost 0 bases and 1 base, there was a span of 12 bases. Germline loops: CDR1 SGHAT, CDR2 FQNNGV. The CDR3 is 16 amino acids. This chain's CDR3 is CASSLDRGFGNTEAFF. DNA for the CDR3: TGTGCCAGCAGCTTAGATCGAGGGTTTGGGAACACTGAAGCTTTCTTT.

This clonotype turned up a few times. The chain joins TRBV6-5 to TRBJ2-7; D uncertain. CDR3 size: 17 residues. The ends were cut back, 2 bases at V and 2 bases at J, with 19 bases in the middle. Germline V gene sequence: CDR1 MNHEY, CDR2 SVGAGI. For the CDR3, the DNA is TGTGCCAGCAGTTACCCCACTATCCTTGGTGAAACCTACGAGCAGTACTTC. This codes for CASSYPTILGETYEQYF.

The rearrangement joins TRBV12-3 or TRBV12-4 to TRBJ2-3, with D uncertain. Trimming took 3 bases from V and 0 from J, leaving 13 bases between them. The CDR3 is 16 residues long. CDR3 DNA: TGTGCCAGCAGTTTGCGGCCAGATACTAGCACAGATACGCAGTATTTT. Encoded protein: CASSLRPDTSTDTQYF.

This clonotype came up a few times. This sequence joins TRBV5-1 and TRBJ2-7; 11 nucleotides align to TRBD1. The CDR3 totals 15 residues. Trimming at V came to 0 bases and at J to 6 bases, leaving 5 bases not matched to a gene. Germline CDR1 and CDR2: SGHRS and YFSETQ. The CDR3, as DNA: TGCGCCAGCAGCTTGGTTGGGACAGGGGGTGGCGAGCAGTACTTC. It specifies CASSLVGTGGGEQYF.

A few counts support this clonotype. The J gene is TRBJ2-7, the V gene TRBV7-9; 7 nucleotides match TRBD1. J gave up 4 bases and V 7 bases, and 7 bases lay outside the gene matches. Germline CDR1 reads SEHNR; CDR2 reads FQNEAQ (reference sequence). This CDR3 spans 13 amino acids. DNA for the CDR3: TGTGCCAGCAACAACAGGGGTTTTTACGAGCAGTACTTC. It specifies CASNNRGFYEQYF.

This clonotype was detected only once. One base away lies a much larger clone, so this may be a sequencing read error. The chain is built from TRBV27 and TRBJ2-7; D might be TRBD1 or TRBD2, each matching 5 bases. Germline CDR1 MNHEY, CDR2 SMNVEV (reference sequence). There are 15 residues in the CDR3. The CDR3 spells CAGSPGTLTTYEQYF. The DNA of the CDR3 is TGTGCCGGCAGTCCCGGGACCTTGACAACCTACGAGCAGTACTTC.

In this sample, this clonotype turned up a few times. The V gene is TRBV5-1, the J gene TRBJ2-7, with TRBD1 matching 10 bases. With V trimmed by 3 bases and J by 4 bases, 13 bases remained unmatched. The CDR3 has 17 amino acids. Germline V gives CDR1 SGHRS, CDR2 YFSETQ. The CDR3 DNA is TGCGCCAGCAGCTGGATTTACCGGGACAGGGGCCTATACGAGCAGTACTTC. It specifies CASSWIYRDRGLYEQYF.

A remark on this clonotype: A much larger clone differs by one base, so this may be a read error. This chain joins TRBV25-1 and TRBJ2-7; tentatively, D is TRBD1 (7 bases). CDR3 length: 12 amino acids. Germline assignment: CDR1 MGHDK and CDR2 SYGVNS. The V end was cut by 8 bases, the J end by 2 bases, with 10 bases between. The CDR3 DNA reads TGTGCCAGCGGGGGGACAGCCTACGAGCAGTACTTC. Translated: CASGGTAYEQYF.

CDR3 in amino acids: CASSLVPRQIGQRRYGYTF. The CDR3 coding sequence is TGTGCCAGCAGCTTGGTACCTAGGCAAATAGGACAGAGACGCTATGGCTACACCTTC. The chain employs TRBV5-6 and TRBJ1-2, with D possibly being TRBD1 (6 bases). The CDR3 has 19 amino acids. Germline V gene data show CDR1 as SGHDT and CDR2 as YYEEEE. Trimming cost V 0 bases and J 4 bases, with 25 bases left between them.

This clonotype was observed many times. The chain carries TRBV2 and TRBJ1-4, with TRBD1 matching 7 bases. Per the germline V gene, CDR1 is SNHLY and CDR2 is FYNNEI. V was clipped by 7 bases and J by 5 bases; unmatched bases: 19. The CDR3 runs 18 residues. The CDR3 nucleotides read TGTGCCAGCACTACCCCCGTGGGGACAGTTGGTCGGAATGAAAAACTGTTTTTT. Residues: CASTTPVGTVGRNEKLFF.

The chain is built from TRBV5-1 and TRBJ2-7; 10 nucleotides align to TRBD2. Looked up from germline, CDR1 is SGHRS and CDR2 is YFSETQ. The CDR3 sequence is 15 residues long. With V trimmed by 4 bases and J by 3 bases, 7 bases remained unmatched. CDR3 nucleotide sequence: TGCGCCAGCAGCAACCCGCCTAGCGGGAGCTACGAGCAGTACTTC. Amino acid sequence: CASSNPPSGSYEQYF.

Ten or more counts support this clonotype. The chain combines TRBV3-1 with TRBJ2-5, with 8 bases aligning to TRBD1. There are 14 residues in the CDR3. Germline V CDR1 and CDR2: LGHDT, YNNKEL (reference sequence). V was clipped by 0 bases and J by 8 bases; unmatched bases: 5. The CDR3 here is CASSQESQGATQYF. The CDR3 coding sequence is TGTGCCAGCAGCCAAGAGTCCCAGGGGGCTACCCAGTACTTC.

The table lists this clonotype with a few counts. The CDR3 protein is CSAGLAGIQETQYF. For the CDR3, the DNA is TGCAGTGCAGGACTAGCGGGGATCCAAGAGACCCAGTACTTC. This rearrangement joins TRBV20-1 to TRBJ2-5; TRBD2 matches at 12 bases. In germline, CDR1 is DFQATT, CDR2 SNEGSKA (reference sequence). J was trimmed by 1 base and V by 6 bases; bases with no gene match: 3. The CDR3 spans 14 residues.

This clonotype was observed a single time. The genes are TRBV9 and TRBJ2-5; 12 bases align to TRBD2. Germline V gene sequence: CDR1 SGDLS, CDR2 YYNGEE. CDR3 length equals 15 residues. Losses at the gene ends were 5 bases for V and 4 bases for J; bases not matched to a gene: 6. The chain's CDR3 is CASSYGLAGPETQYF. In DNA form, the CDR3 reads TGTGCCAGCAGTTACGGACTAGCGGGACCAGAGACCCAGTACTTC.

The rearrangement links TRBV6-5 to TRBJ2-2; no reliable D call. V dropped 1 base and J dropped 4 bases, with 10 bases sitting between them. Germline CDR1 and CDR2: MNHEY and SVGAGI. The CDR3 is 15 residues long. The CDR3 spells CASSYYPGPTGELFF. Here the CDR3 DNA reads TGTGCCAGCAGTTACTACCCGGGCCCCACCGGGGAGCTGTTTTTT.

This clonotype has just a few counts. This rearrangement joins TRBV13 to TRBJ2-2; D may be TRBD1 (6 bases). Per the germline V gene, CDR1 is PRHDT and CDR2 is FYEKMQ (reference sequence). The CDR3 has 15 amino acids. Trimming took 5 bases from V and 1 from J, leaving 11 bases between them. CDR3 nucleotide sequence: TGTGCCAGCAGCGCCTACAGGGAGAACACCGGGGAGCTGTTTTTT. This sequence encodes CASSAYRENTGELFF.

The chain carries TRBV28 and TRBJ2-5; 14 bases line up with TRBD2. V was clipped by 4 bases and J by 9 bases; unmatched bases: 4. The CDR3 has 14 amino acids. Germline CDR1 reads MDHEN; CDR2 reads SYDVKM. CDR3 sequence (DNA): TGTGCCAGCAGTTCCCAGGGACTAGCGGGGGCCCAGTACTTC. Protein product: CASSSQGLAGAQYF.

At least ten counts were recorded for this clonotype. The chain combines TRBV20-1 with TRBJ2-7, with 9 bases matching TRBD1. V lost 1 base and J lost 4; bases outside the gene matches: 2. The germline gives CDR1 DFQATT, CDR2 SNEGSKA (reference sequence). This CDR3 has 13 residues. CDR3 in DNA: TGCAGTGCTAGAGGGGACAGGGCTTACGAGCAGTACTTC. This codes for CSARGDRAYEQYF.